The 8 T cell receptor beta chains listed next were all sequenced from one sample in a study of T cell repertoires in cytomegalovirus infection. A single record per CDR3 protein comes from TCRdb applying MiXCR to the reads. The sample shows about 500,000 distinct CDR3 sequences, about 33% of them seen only once. These receptors are not linked to any known antigen. This specimen was cultured PBMCs, taken from culture after CMV antigen stimulation. The receptors shown here come from a human donor in good health (CMV status not recorded). Some clones in this sample may be carry-over from other donors' samples.

V and J are TRBV12-3 or TRBV12-4 and TRBJ1-1; D gene unclear. This CDR3 region has 16 residues. V was clipped by 1 base and J by 0 bases, with 12 bases between them. The CDR3 DNA is TGTGCCAGCAGTTTAGTTCTTGGAAACTTGAACACTGAAGCTTTCTTT. It encodes CASSLVLGNLNTEAFF.

The V and J genes are TRBV29-1 and TRBJ2-1; the match to TRBD2 covers 8 bases. Germline CDR1 is SQVTM and CDR2 is ANQGSEA. The CDR3 has 15 amino acids. With V trimmed by 6 bases and J by 0 bases, 7 bases remained unmatched. The DNA of the CDR3 is TGCAGCGTCGGCAGCGGGAGAAACTCCTACAATGAGCAGTTCTTC. Residues: CSVGSGRNSYNEQFF.

The CDR3 region is CSGAEGSETQYF. The CDR3 region has the DNA TGCAGCGGTGCAGAGGGGAGCGAGACCCAGTACTTC. This sequence joins TRBV29-1 and TRBJ2-5; perhaps D is TRBD1 or TRBD2 (5 bases each). The CDR3 has 12 amino acids. The germline V gene has CDR1 SQVTM and CDR2 ANQGSEA. The V gene lost 7 bases and the J gene lost 5 bases, with 14 bases spanning the gap.

The J gene is TRBJ2-5, the V gene TRBV4-1, with D hard to call. This CDR3 comprises 14 residues. Germline V CDR1 and CDR2: MGHRA, YSYEKL. With 1 base removed from V and 8 bases from J, the gap between germline ends came to 14 bases. The CDR3 DNA follows: TGCGCCAGCAGCCAAGCCCCCTACGATGGAACCCAGTACTTC. This sequence encodes CASSQAPYDGTQYF.

This clonotype showed up just a few times. The chain joins TRBV7-9 to TRBJ2-1, with TRBD2 matching 10 bases. CDR1 and CDR2 from the germline V gene are SEHNR and FQNEAQ (reference sequence). This CDR3 region has 14 residues. J lost 9 bases, V lost 2 bases, and 4 bases had no gene match. Here the CDR3 DNA reads TGTGCCAGCAGCTTAATGCTAGCGGGAGCTGAGCAGTTCTTC. Encoded protein: CASSLMLAGAEQFF.

The chain couples TRBV5-6 to TRBJ2-1; weak D call: TRBD2 (7 bases). From germline, CDR1 is SGHDT and CDR2 YYEEEE. The CDR3 loop spans 13 amino acids. Trimming stripped 6 bases from V and 9 bases from J, with 16 bases between. This CDR3 is CASKKRGGAEQFF. CDR3 sequence (DNA): TGTGCCAGCAAGAAGAGGGGGGGGGCTGAGCAGTTCTTC.

This clonotype has only one observation. The chain carries TRBV7-9 and TRBJ1-4; 9 bases are shared with TRBD1. The CDR3 runs to 14 residues. Germline CDR1 reads SEHNR; CDR2 reads FQNEAQ (reference sequence). V shed 8 bases, J shed 5 bases, and the junction held 6 bases outside the gene matches. CDR3 DNA sequence: TGTGCCAGCGGTCGGGGACAGGGAAATGAAAAACTGTTTTTT. Amino acids: CASGRGQGNEKLFF.

V usage is TRBV20-1 and J usage is TRBJ1-5; D is unresolved. This CDR3 has 14 residues. Trimming removed 6 bases at V and 0 bases at J, with 12 bases between. The germline CDR1 and CDR2 sequences are DFQATT and SNEGSKA (reference sequence). CDR3 residues: CSADSRYSNQPQHF. The CDR3 region has the DNA TGCAGTGCGGACTCGCGGTATAGCAATCAGCCCCAGCATTTT.